The next 12 T cell receptor beta chains were all read from a single sample in a study of blood T cell repertoires in COVID-19. TCRdb's copy holds only in-frame clones and misses some; the assay was immunoSEQ multiplex PCR. The sample contains fewer than 200,000 clones, 60% to 85% of which appear only once. Specimen: peripheral blood. The receptor source for this set is a man in his fifties or sixties with acute or convalescent COVID-19.

The rearrangement joins TRBV7-3 to TRBJ2-5; 8 bases align to TRBD2. Trimming cost V 5 bases and J 3 bases; bases outside gene matches: 5. The CDR3 runs 14 residues. Germline V CDR1 and CDR2: SGHTA, FQGTGA. As DNA, the CDR3 is TGTGCCAGCAGCCAAACGGGAGGGAAAGAGACCCAGTACTTC. Amino acids: CASSQTGGKETQYF.

The chain links TRBV5-1 to TRBJ2-2; 11 positions agree with TRBD1. Germline values: CDR1 SGHRS, CDR2 YFSETQ. This CDR3 contains 16 residues. After removal of 4 bases from V and 0 bases from J, the junction contained 2 bases not matched to a gene. The CDR3 here is CASSGGQGANTGELFF. As DNA, the CDR3 is TGCGCCAGCAGCGGGGGACAGGGGGCGAACACCGGGGAGCTGTTTTTT.

The J gene is TRBJ1-5, the V gene TRBV15; TRBD1 agrees at 7 bases. Germline assignment: CDR1 LNHNV and CDR2 YYDKDF (reference sequence). After removal of 0 bases from V and 5 bases from J, the junction contained 4 bases not matched to a gene. CDR3 length: 15 amino acids. DNA of the CDR3: TGTGCCACCAGCAGAGAGGGACAGTTCCATCAGCCCCAGCATTTT. As protein: CATSREGQFHQPQHF.

The J gene is TRBJ2-7, the V gene TRBV2; D ambiguous. The CDR3 covers 14 residues. CDR1 is SNHLY and CDR2 is FYNNEI in the germline V gene. V gave up 10 bases and J gave up 0 bases, with 16 bases separating them. CDR3 DNA sequence: TGTGCCACCCATACCAGCTCAGGCTCCTACGAGCAGTACTTC. It translates to CATHTSSGSYEQYF.

The V and J genes are TRBV27 and TRBJ1-2; 7 bases line up with TRBD1. This CDR3 comprises 14 residues. Germline-derived CDR1 and CDR2 are MNHEY and SMNVEV (reference sequence). V lost 6 bases and J lost 3; bases outside the gene matches: 7. The CDR3 loop reads CASSDRVGDYGYTF. The CDR3 DNA reads TGTGCCAGCAGCGACAGGGTTGGGGACTATGGCTACACCTTC.

The chain is built from TRBV9 and TRBJ2-3; weak D call: TRBD2 (6 bases). The germline gives CDR1 SGDLS, CDR2 YYNGEE. This CDR3 region has 15 residues. Trimming stripped 4 bases from V and 1 base from J, with 13 bases between. Written as DNA, the CDR3 is TGTGCCAGCAGCCCCGGGGGAGCGGGCACAGATACGCAGTATTTT. Translated: CASSPGGAGTDTQYF.

The J gene is TRBJ2-5, the V gene TRBV9; D gene unclear. Germline V gene sequence: CDR1 SGDLS, CDR2 YYNGEE. The CDR3 sequence is 12 residues long. Deletions cut 3 bases from V and 4 bases from J, with 7 bases between. The DNA of the CDR3 is TGTGCCAGCAGCGCCCCGCGAGAGACCCAGTACTTC. It specifies CASSAPRETQYF.

The chain is built from TRBV6-5 and TRBJ1-1; D unresolved. V was trimmed by 0 bases and J by 5 bases, leaving 10 bases between them. The length of the CDR3 is 14 residues. In germline, CDR1 is MNHEY, CDR2 SVGAGI. CDR3 sequence reads: CASSYSSRRTEAFF. The CDR3 bases are TGTGCCAGCAGTTACTCGAGCCGCAGGACTGAAGCTTTCTTT.

This chain uses TRBV7-2 with TRBJ2-1; 8 nucleotides line up with TRBD2. Germline values: CDR1 SGHTA, CDR2 FQGNSA. V dropped 5 bases and J dropped 6; count of bases not matched to a gene: 6. This CDR3 is built from 14 residues. DNA of the CDR3: TGTGCCAGCAGCCCCCGGGGGGGTCCCAATGAGCAGTTCTTC. This sequence encodes CASSPRGGPNEQFF. The complete variable domain, with remaining parts taken from reference TRBV7-2 and TRBJ2-1, reads GAGVSQSPSNKVTEKGKDVELRCDPISGHTALYWYRQSLGQGLEFLIYFQGNSAPDKSGLPSDRFSAERTGGSVSTLTIQRTQQEDSAVYLCASSPRGGPNEQFFGPGTRLTVL.

This clone was seen only a few times. V usage is TRBV5-8 and J usage is TRBJ1-2; 11 bases match TRBD1. This CDR3 contains 14 residues. With 6 bases clipped from V and 8 bases from J, the junction kept 9 bases outside the gene matches. Germline CDR1 and CDR2: SGHTS and YDEGEE. The CDR3 nucleotides are TGTGCCAGCATGAGGACAGGGGGCGCGTGGGGCTACACCTTC. Residues: CASMRTGGAWGYTF.

This rearrangement joins TRBV29-1 to TRBJ1-1; D possibly corresponds to TRBD1 (6 bases). Germline CDR1 reads SQVTM; CDR2 reads ANQGSEA. Trimming shortened V by 2 bases and J by 4 bases, and 17 bases separated the two germline ends. CDR3 length equals 15 residues. DNA of the CDR3: TGCAGCGTTGAAACATTACAGGGAGTAGCCACTGAAGCTTTCTTT. This translates into CSVETLQGVATEAFF. Combining the CDR3 with reference TRBV29-1 and TRBJ1-1 gives the whole variable domain SAVISQKPSRDICQRGTSLTIQCQVDSQVTMMFWYRQQPGQSLTLIATANQGSEATYESGFVIDKFPISRPNLTFSTLTVSNMSPEDSSIYLCSVETLQGVATEAFFGQGTRLTVV.

This clone was found a few times. The rearrangement uses TRBV3-1 (or the pseudogene TRBV3-2) and TRBJ2-1; 7 bases are shared with TRBD1. CDR3 length: 17 amino acids. Germline CDR1 reads LGHDT; CDR2 reads YNNKEL (reference sequence). J lost 7 bases, V lost 0 bases, and 12 bases had no gene match. This CDR3 reads CASSQDSHRGLKNEQFF. In DNA form, the CDR3 reads TGTGCCAGCAGCCAAGATTCCCACAGGGGATTGAAGAATGAGCAGTTCTTC.